This entry lists 25 T cell receptor beta chains sequenced from one sample in a study of early T cells in non-severe SARS-CoV-2 infection. TCRdb reanalysed the 5' RACE reads using MiXCR and keeps one entry per CDR3 protein. Among 30,000 or so distinct CDR3 sequences listed, roughly 7.2% were seen once. Sequencing was done on a sample of whole blood. These receptors all come from an adult who was a healthcare worker with PCR-confirmed SARS-CoV-2 infection or an uninfected control (not recorded which).

This clonotype has at least ten counts. The genes are TRBV6-2 or TRBV6-3 and TRBJ2-7, with TRBD2 as a possible D gene (5 bases). Trimming took 6 bases from V and 5 from J, leaving 20 bases between them. From germline, CDR1 is MNHEY and CDR2 SVGEGT. The CDR3 sequence is 15 residues long. CDR3 DNA: TGTGCCAGCAGCCTGCTCCGGGAAGGTATCCACGAGCAGTACTTC. The encoded protein is CASSLLREGIHEQYF.

This clonotype was observed at least ten times. The chain employs TRBV18 and TRBJ1-1; D is perhaps TRBD1 (5 bases). The germline CDR1 and CDR2 sequences are KGHSH and LQKENI. The CDR3 consists of 16 residues. The V end was cut by 3 bases, the J end by 6 bases, with 20 bases between. CDR3 sequence (DNA): TGTGCCAGCTCACCGGGAGCAGGCTCCATGGGGGCTGAAGCTTTCTTT. Residues: CASSPGAGSMGAEAFF.

This clonotype has at least ten counts. The rearrangement joins TRBV28 to TRBJ1-2, with 10 nucleotides matching TRBD1. Germline V gene sequence: CDR1 MDHEN, CDR2 SYDVKM. The trim removed 3 bases at V and 4 bases at J, leaving 8 bases unmatched. This CDR3 spans 16 amino acids. Written as DNA, the CDR3 is TGTGCCAGCAGTTTTATTCGGGACAGGGGAGTCTATGGCTACACCTTC. Translation gives CASSFIRDRGVYGYTF.

This clonotype was seen repeatedly, ten times or more. This chain connects TRBV29-1 to TRBJ2-5; no clear D. V was cut by 4 bases and J by 0 bases, with 12 bases left in between. Germline V gene lookup returns CDR1 SQVTM and CDR2 ANQGSEA. This CDR3 has 14 amino acids. The CDR3 sequence is CSVAVGSYQETQYF. CDR3 nucleotide sequence: TGCAGCGTTGCGGTAGGGTCCTACCAAGAGACCCAGTACTTC.

The table lists this clonotype with many counts. The chain recombines TRBV7-2 with TRBJ2-3; 7 nucleotides line up with TRBD1. In germline, CDR1 is SGHTA, CDR2 FQGNSA. Trimming removed 5 bases from V and 8 bases from J; junction bases left unmatched: 10. CDR3 length: 14 amino acids. The CDR3 here is CASSVTGAGGTQYF. CDR3 nucleotide sequence: TGTGCCAGCAGCGTCACAGGTGCAGGGGGTACGCAGTATTTT. The whole variable domain, filled in from reference TRBV7-2 and TRBJ2-3, reads GAGVSQSPSNKVTEKGKDVELRCDPISGHTALYWYRQSLGQGLEFLIYFQGNSAPDKSGLPSDRFSAERTGGSVSTLTIQRTQQEDSAVYLCASSVTGAGGTQYFGPGTRLTVL.

This clonotype has a count of ten or more. The chain carries TRBV5-1 and TRBJ2-3; no firm D call. Germline CDR1 and CDR2: SGHRS and YFSETQ. The length of the CDR3 is 17 residues. The V end lost 0 bases, the J end lost 3 bases, and 17 bases lay between the germline ends. This chain's CDR3 is CASSLVGGHMRTDTQYF. The CDR3 DNA is TGCGCCAGCAGCTTGGTTGGTGGGCATATGAGGACAGATACGCAGTATTTT.

This clonotype was observed a single time. V gene TRBV25-1 combines with J gene TRBJ1-2, with unresolved D. CDR1 and CDR2 (germline): MGHDK, SYGVNS. The CDR3 has 12 amino acids. With 6 bases removed from V and 2 bases from J, the gap between germline ends came to 7 bases. This CDR3 reads CASRNSNYGYTF. In DNA, the CDR3 is TGTGCCAGCAGGAACAGCAACTATGGCTACACCTTC.

The chain combines TRBV9 with TRBJ1-1; perhaps TRBD1 as D (5 bases). This CDR3 spans 15 amino acids. Trimming removed 2 bases at V and 6 bases at J, with 17 bases between. In germline, CDR1 is SGDLS, CDR2 YYNGEE. CDR3 amino acids: CASSVGTALKPEAFF. CDR3 nucleotides: TGTGCCAGCAGCGTCGGGACGGCCCTCAAGCCTGAAGCTTTCTTT.

This clonotype was seen more than once but under ten times. The gene calls are TRBV5-1 and TRBJ2-5; D is undetermined. There are 13 residues in the CDR3. CDR1 SGHRS and CDR2 YFSETQ come from the germline V gene. The V end lost 4 bases, the J end lost 2 bases, and 9 bases lay between the germline ends. The CDR3 DNA reads as TGCGCCAGCAGCCTCACTATACAAGAGACCCAGTACTTC. Translating gives CASSLTIQETQYF.

Comment on this clonotype: A much larger clone differs by one base, so this may be a read error. The V call is TRBV2, the J call TRBJ2-7; D gene ambiguous. This CDR3 comprises 12 residues. CDR1 is SNHLY, CDR2 FYNNEI, per germline. The CDR3 DNA reads TGTGTCAGCAGCCCCTCCCCCTACGAGCAGTACTTC. Its protein is CVSSPSPYEQYF.

CDR3 amino acids: CASSLSPLSGQETQYF. In nucleotides, the CDR3 is TGTGCCAGCAGTTTATCCCCCCTCTCAGGCCAAGAGACCCAGTACTTC. The rearrangement joins TRBV28 to TRBJ2-5, with D uncertain. The germline V and J ends were trimmed by 1 base and 1 base, with 13 bases remaining between them. The CDR3 extends over 16 amino acids. Per germline, CDR1 MDHEN and CDR2 SYDVKM. Drawing the rest from reference TRBV28 and TRBJ2-5, the complete variable domain is DVKVTQSSRYLVKRTGEKVFLECVQDMDHENMFWYRQDPGLGLRLIYFSYDVKMKEKGDIPEGYSVSREKKERFSLILESASTNQTSMYLCASSLSPLSGQETQYFGPGTRLLVL.

CDR3 sequence reads: CASSLQAGGGLNTEAFF. CDR3 coding DNA: TGTGCCAGCAGCTTGCAGGCTGGGGGTGGACTGAACACTGAAGCTTTCTTT. This chain uses TRBV5-5 with TRBJ1-1; a possible D gene is TRBD1 (5 bases). The germline gives CDR1 SGHKS, CDR2 YYEKEE (reference sequence). The CDR3 has 17 residues. Between the trimmed V and J ends, which lost 1 base and 0 bases, there was a span of 16 bases. The variable domain in full, completed from reference TRBV5-5 and TRBJ1-1, reads DAGVTQSPTHLIKTRGQQVTLRCSPISGHKSVSWYQQVLGQGPQFIFQYYEKEERGRGNFPDRFSARQFPNYSSELNVNALLLGDSALYLCASSLQAGGGLNTEAFFGQGTRLTVV.

This clonotype has at least ten counts. The rearrangement uses TRBV24-1 and TRBJ2-3; perhaps TRBD1 as D (5 bases). V was clipped by 3 bases and J by 2 bases, with 11 bases between them. This CDR3 is 15 amino acids long. CDR1 and CDR2 (germline): KGHDR, SFDVKD. CDR3: CATSDGHVDTDTQYF. As DNA, the CDR3 is TGTGCCACCAGTGATGGACATGTGGACACAGATACGCAGTATTTT.

This clonotype has a count of ten or more. The chain employs TRBV5-1 and TRBJ2-1; D possibly corresponds to TRBD1 (5 bases). V was trimmed by 1 base and J by 0 bases, leaving 17 bases between them. Germline V gene lookup returns CDR1 SGHRS and CDR2 YFSETQ. The CDR3 covers 18 residues. CDR3 in amino acids: CASSLLAAGPSSYNEQFF. The DNA of the CDR3 is TGCGCCAGCAGCTTGCTCGCTGCAGGGCCTAGCTCCTACAATGAGCAGTTCTTC. The full variable domain, rest sourced from reference TRBV5-1 and TRBJ2-1, is KAGVTQTPRYLIKTRGQQVTLSCSPISGHRSVSWYQQTPGQGLQFLFEYFSETQRNKGNFPGRFSGRQFSNSRSEMNVSTLELGDSALYLCASSLLAAGPSSYNEQFFGPGTRLTVL.

This clonotype was counted many times. The chain couples TRBV10-3 to TRBJ1-5; D is ambiguous. The ends were cut back, 2 bases at V and 1 base at J, with 6 bases in the middle. Per the germline V gene, CDR1 is ENHRY and CDR2 is SYGVKD. CDR3 length: 14 residues. CDR3 DNA: TGTGCCATCAGTGAGCGGGAGAGCAATCAGCCCCAGCATTTT. Translated, it gives CAISERESNQPQHF.

About this clonotype itself: Just one base apart from a much larger clone, this may be a read error. The CDR3 DNA reads TGTGCCAGCAGCTTAACGGGCAATCAGCCCCAGCATTTT. Encoded protein: CASSLTGNQPQHF. The rearrangement links TRBV7-2 to TRBJ1-5, with D uncertain. The CDR3 sequence is 13 residues long. Germline assignment: CDR1 SGHTA and CDR2 FQGNSA. V was clipped by 2 bases and J by 2 bases, with 4 bases between them.

This clonotype has at least ten counts. The CDR3 DNA is TGTGCCAGCAGCAAAGTAGACTCTGGGGCCAACGTCCTGACTTTC. Translating gives CASSKVDSGANVLTF. The chain is built from TRBV21-1 and TRBJ2-6. TRBV21-1 is a pseudogene locus. This CDR3 has 15 residues.

Ten or more counts support this clonotype. This chain joins TRBV7-2 and TRBJ2-5; maybe TRBD2 (6 bases). V lost 4 bases and J 0 bases, leaving 18 bases between the germline ends. Per the germline V gene, CDR1 is SGHTA and CDR2 is FQGNSA. The CDR3 runs 17 residues. This CDR3 reads CASSSQRSSGNQETQYF. CDR3 nucleotides: TGTGCCAGCAGCTCCCAAAGGAGTAGCGGCAACCAAGAGACCCAGTACTTC. The variable domain in full, with the rest retrieved from reference TRBV7-2 and TRBJ2-5, is GAGVSQSPSNKVTEKGKDVELRCDPISGHTALYWYRQSLGQGLEFLIYFQGNSAPDKSGLPSDRFSAERTGGSVSTLTIQRTQQEDSAVYLCASSSQRSSGNQETQYFGPGTRLLVL.

This clonotype was counted many times. V is TRBV24-1 and J is TRBJ2-3, with TRBD2 identical over 10 bases. V lost 4 bases to trimming and J lost 4 bases; unmatched junction nucleotides: 10. Germline lookup yields CDR1 KGHDR and CDR2 SFDVKD. CDR3 length: 17 amino acids. CDR3 region: CATSEYSGRAIADTQYF. For the CDR3, the DNA is TGTGCCACCAGTGAATACAGCGGGAGGGCCATAGCAGATACGCAGTATTTT.

This clonotype came up a few times. This CDR3 reads CASSLEPGSGYEQYF. The CDR3 bases are TGCGCCAGCAGCTTGGAGCCGGGGTCAGGCTACGAGCAGTACTTC. The rearrangement links TRBV5-1 to TRBJ2-7; D possibly corresponds to TRBD2 (5 bases). The V gene lost 0 bases and the J gene lost 3 bases, with 13 bases spanning the gap. The germline gives CDR1 SGHRS, CDR2 YFSETQ. The CDR3 loop spans 15 amino acids. Filled out from reference TRBV5-1 and TRBJ2-7, the complete variable domain reads KAGVTQTPRYLIKTRGQQVTLSCSPISGHRSVSWYQQTPGQGLQFLFEYFSETQRNKGNFPGRFSGRQFSNSRSEMNVSTLELGDSALYLCASSLEPGSGYEQYFGPGTRLTVT.

V is TRBV27 and J is TRBJ2-5; D is possibly TRBD1 (6 bases). The CDR3 contains 15 residues. V lost 1 base to trimming and J lost 2 bases, with 11 bases between them. Looked up from germline, CDR1 is MNHEY and CDR2 is SMNVEV (reference sequence). CDR3 bases: TGTGCCAGCAGTTTATGGGCAGGGGATCAAGAGACCCAGTACTTC. This gives the protein CASSLWAGDQETQYF.

In its sample, this clonotype was seen many times. This rearrangement joins TRBV4-3 to TRBJ2-7, with 11 bases that match TRBD2. The CDR3 loop spans 16 amino acids. CDR1 LGHNA and CDR2 YSLEER come from the germline V gene. The V gene end was trimmed by 1 base and the J gene end by 0 bases; junction bases not matched to a gene: 2. The CDR3 protein is CASSQVLAGASYEQYF. The CDR3 DNA is TGCGCCAGCAGCCAAGTACTAGCGGGAGCCTCCTACGAGCAGTACTTC.

This clonotype was seen many times. The J gene is TRBJ1-5, the V gene TRBV7-8, with D unclear. The CDR3 consists of 16 residues. The germline CDR1 and CDR2 sequences are SGHVS and FQNEAQ. V lost 1 base and J lost 0, with 10 bases in between. CDR3 sequence reads: CASSLGYRTSNQPQHF. Here the CDR3 DNA reads TGTGCCAGCAGCTTAGGGTATAGGACTAGCAATCAGCCCCAGCATTTT.

This sequence joins TRBV5-1 and TRBJ2-5; D is possibly TRBD2 (6 bases). V was pared by 3 bases and J by 2 bases, with 8 bases between. The CDR3 runs 13 residues. The germline V gene has CDR1 SGHRS and CDR2 YFSETQ. The CDR3 is CASSSGLQETQYF. The CDR3 DNA reads as TGCGCCAGCAGCTCGGGACTTCAAGAGACCCAGTACTTC.

V gene TRBV27 combines with J gene TRBJ2-7, with D maybe TRBD2 (6 bases). Trimming removed 0 bases at V and 6 bases at J, with 9 bases between. Germline lookup yields CDR1 MNHEY and CDR2 SMNVEV (reference sequence). CDR3 size: 13 residues. CDR3 region: CASSLSRGPEQYF. CDR3 nucleotides: TGTGCCAGCAGTTTATCGCGGGGTCCCGAGCAGTACTTC.